The TCR beta chain described here comes from a study of T cell changes during pregnancy in multiple sclerosis (dated by TCRdb to 2018 to 2020). The study in broad terms: In women with multiple sclerosis, the researchers looked at how the T cell repertoire shifted as pregnancy progressed.

Libraries were built with the immunoSEQ multiplex PCR assay. TCRdb re-hosts the immuneACCESS table, in-frame sequences only. Its copies lack some clones; in the studies checked, an unresolved V gene accounts for under half of them, and the cause for the rest is not known. The sample yields tens of thousands of clones; about nine tenths were counted once. The ten top clones hold approximately 0.51% of the sample. Regarding this clone: This clone's antigen is unknown. Base qualities are missing; no much larger clone stands one base away.

The origin of this receptor is a female donor with multiple sclerosis, enrolled in a pregnancy study. The material sequenced was CD4+ T cells from peripheral blood mononuclear cells, taken in the first trimester of pregnancy.

The CDR3 reads CASSGTDLEAFF. The base sequence is TGTGCCAGCTCAGGGACAGACCTTGAAGCTTTCTTT. The sequence joins TRBV18 to TRBJ1-1, with 7 bases aligning to TRBD1. The V end gives up 5 bases and the J end 7 bases, leaving 4 bases in the junction not matched to a gene. Sequences KGHSH (CDR1) and LQKENI (CDR2) are obtained from the germline V gene. The CDR3 spans 12 residues, from the cysteine through the phenylalanine. Left in the record is the CDR3 DNA by itself, 36 bases read in frame from the first base.